These 12 T cell receptor beta chains share one sample of origin, sequenced in a study of blood T cell repertoires in COVID-19. TCRdb keeps only in-frame clones here, not all; method: immunoSEQ multiplex PCR. In the table there are just under 65,000 clones, 70% to 90% of which are singletons. Sequences were obtained from peripheral blood. The receptors were sampled from a man between 35 and 55 years old with acute or convalescent COVID-19.

The V gene is TRBV2, the J gene TRBJ1-1, with a tentative D call TRBD1 (6 bases). Germline V gene data show CDR1 as SNHLY and CDR2 as FYNNEI. The CDR3 extends over 14 amino acids. V was clipped by 9 bases and J by 7 bases, with 21 bases between them. In DNA, the CDR3 is TGTGCCAGTGGACAGCAAACCCCGCTTTTTGAAGCTTTCTTT. Its protein product is CASGQQTPLFEAFF. Full variable domain (outside the CDR3, taken from reference TRBV2 and TRBJ1-1): EPEVTQTPSHQVTQMGQEVILRCVPISNHLYFYWYRQILGQKVEFLVSFYNNEISEKSEIFDDQFSVERPDGSNFTLKIRSTKLEDSAMYFCASGQQTPLFEAFFGQGTRLTVV.

The chain employs TRBV5-1 and TRBJ1-2; D is undetermined. The germline V gene encodes CDR1 SGHRS and CDR2 YFSETQ. The CDR3 length is 16 residues. V lost 0 bases to trimming and J lost 0 bases, with 12 bases between them. CDR3 DNA sequence: TGCGCCAGCAGCTTGGGGGCTCCGGGATCTAACTATGGCTACACCTTC. Amino acid sequence: CASSLGAPGSNYGYTF.

This clone was picked up one time. The chain carries TRBV30 and TRBJ1-1, with D uncertain. CDR3 size: 13 residues. The germline V gene encodes CDR1 GTSNPN and CDR2 SVGIG (reference sequence). V was shortened by 7 bases and J by 3 bases, with 15 bases between the two germline ends. CDR3 loop: CAFLFRRDTEAFF. CDR3 nucleotide sequence: TGTGCCTTCTTGTTCCGGAGGGACACTGAAGCTTTCTTT. The entire variable domain, with the rest obtained from reference TRBV30 and TRBJ1-1, is as follows: SQTIHQWPATLVQPVGSPLSLECTVEGTSNPNLYWYRQAAGRGLQLLFYSVGIGQISSEVPQNLSASRPQDRQFILSSKKLLLSDSGFYLCAFLFRRDTEAFFGQGTRLTVV.

V usage is TRBV11-3 and J usage is TRBJ2-2; D ambiguous. Germline CDR1 and CDR2: SGHNT and YENEEA. Trimming left V 6 bases short and J 4 bases short, with 6 bases between. This CDR3 comprises 12 residues. The CDR3 sequence is CASSFITGELFF. CDR3 DNA sequence: TGTGCCAGCAGTTTTATCACCGGGGAGCTGTTTTTT. The whole variable domain, remainder taken from reference TRBV11-3 and TRBJ2-2, is EAGVVQSPRYKIIEKKQPVAFWCNPISGHNTLYWYLQNLGQGPELLIRYENEEAVDDSQLPKDRFSAERLKGVDSTLKIQPAELGDSAVYLCASSFITGELFFGEGSRLTVL.

The chain couples TRBV19 to TRBJ1-1; TRBD1 agrees at 10 bases. Per the germline V gene, CDR1 is LNHDA and CDR2 is SQIVND (reference sequence). The CDR3 sequence is 18 residues long. With 4 bases clipped from V and 0 bases from J, the junction kept 11 bases outside the gene matches. The CDR3 region is CASSRPRRTGGLNTEAFF. DNA for the CDR3: TGTGCCAGTAGTAGACCCCGTCGGACAGGGGGATTGAACACTGAAGCTTTCTTT.

The rearrangement uses TRBV7-9 and TRBJ2-6; TRBD1 agrees at 7 bases. V gave up 5 bases and J gave up 0 bases; unmatched junction bases: 13. In germline, CDR1 is SEHNR, CDR2 FQNEAQ (reference sequence). CDR3 length: 19 amino acids. This CDR3 is CASSPARDSYYSGANVLTF. CDR3 DNA sequence: TGTGCCAGCAGCCCCGCCCGGGACAGCTACTACTCTGGGGCCAACGTCCTGACTTTC.

The J gene is TRBJ2-3, the V gene TRBV2; a weak D match, TRBD1 (5 bases). Trimming cost V 8 bases and J 1 base, with 13 bases left between them. In germline, CDR1 is SNHLY, CDR2 FYNNEI. This CDR3 has 14 amino acids. DNA for the CDR3: TGTGCCAGCGAAATTCAGGGTCGCACAGATACGCAGTATTTT. Its translation: CASEIQGRTDTQYF.

This clone has a single count. The rearrangement links TRBV5-6 to TRBJ1-5, with 9 positions matching TRBD1. Germline CDR1 SGHDT, CDR2 YYEEEE. V was pared by 3 bases and J by 12 bases, with 4 bases of the junction left unmatched. The CDR3 extends over 12 amino acids. CDR3 nucleotides: TGTGCCAGCAGCTACGGGACAGGGCGCCAGCATTTT. It codes for CASSYGTGRQHF.

The chain is built from TRBV29-1 and TRBJ2-3, with 10 bases lining up with TRBD2. Looked up from germline, CDR1 is SQVTM and CDR2 is ANQGSEA. CDR3 length equals 13 residues. V gave up 3 bases and J gave up 10 bases; unmatched junction bases: 7. Here the CDR3 DNA reads TGCAGCGTTGATGGGACTAGCGTAGGTCCGCAGTATTTT. Translated, it gives CSVDGTSVGPQYF.

The chain employs TRBV27 and TRBJ1-1; 10 bases match TRBD1. This CDR3 is 14 amino acids long. Per the germline V gene, CDR1 is MNHEY and CDR2 is SMNVEV (reference sequence). The V gene end was trimmed by 6 bases and the J gene end by 7 bases; junction bases not matched to a gene: 8. The DNA of the CDR3 is TGTGCCAGCAGGTCCGACAGGGGGCGAGGTGAAGCTTTCTTT. Translation gives CASRSDRGRGEAFF.

V and J are TRBV15 and TRBJ1-2; D possibly corresponds to TRBD1 (6 bases). V dropped 7 bases and J dropped 9 bases, with 24 bases sitting between them. The CDR3 is 15 amino acids. Germline loops: CDR1 LNHNV, CDR2 YYDKDF (reference sequence). CDR3 bases: TGTGCCACCACCCCGAGGGGGGCGGGGGCGGAGCGCTACACCTTC. Protein sequence: CATTPRGAGAERYTF.

The gene calls are TRBV19 and TRBJ1-6; TRBD1 agrees at 10 bases. V dropped 5 bases and J dropped 10; count of bases not matched to a gene: 8. The germline V gene has CDR1 LNHDA and CDR2 SQIVND (reference sequence). The CDR3 length is 15 residues. The CDR3: CASSWTGGSNSPLHF. DNA of the CDR3: TGTGCCAGTAGTTGGACAGGGGGTTCGAACTCACCCCTCCACTTT.